The 26 T cell receptor beta chains below were found in one sample sequenced in a study of CD8 T cells in Susac syndrome. It was with random hexamers that roughly 0.45 to 1 ug RNA was reverse transcribed. TCRdb called the immunoSEQ multiplex PCR reads again in MiXCR, with one record for every CDR3 protein. The data show 250,000 to 350,000 distinct CDR3 sequences, about 92% seen once. Sequencing input: CD4+ T cells from PBMCs. These receptors originate from a human donor with multiple sclerosis.

The DNA of the CDR3 is TGCAGTGCTAGAGGAACGGGGGCGGGCGGAGCCTACGAGCAGTACTTC. It translates to CSARGTGAGGAYEQYF. The J gene is TRBJ2-7, the V gene TRBV20-1; tentatively, D is TRBD1 or TRBD2 (6 bases each). The germline CDR1 and CDR2 sequences are DFQATT and SNEGSKA (reference sequence). The CDR3 contains 16 residues. Trimming removed 1 base at V and 2 bases at J, with 18 bases between.

V is TRBV20-1 and J is TRBJ1-2, with 7 nucleotides matching TRBD1. Germline V lookup: CDR1 DFQATT, CDR2 SNEGSKA (reference sequence). This CDR3 region has 13 residues. The junction had 8 bases not matched to a gene; V was cut back by 2 bases and J by 8 bases. The CDR3 nucleotides read TGCAGTGCTAGACGACAGGGATCGGGCGGCTACACCTTC. Amino acid sequence: CSARRQGSGGYTF.

The chain employs TRBV11-2 and TRBJ1-4; maybe TRBD1 (5 bases). The CDR3 extends over 14 amino acids. Germline assignment: CDR1 SGHAT and CDR2 FQNNGV. Between the trimmed V and J ends, which lost 4 bases and 8 bases, there was a span of 14 bases. The CDR3, as DNA: TGTGCCAGCAGCTGGGGACCAATCGGGGAAAAACTGTTTTTT. Its protein product is CASSWGPIGEKLFF.

The genes are TRBV20-1 and TRBJ1-5; perhaps TRBD1 as D (5 bases). The V end lost 3 bases, the J end lost 6 bases, and 18 bases lay between the germline ends. The CDR3 length is 15 residues. Germline CDR1 DFQATT, CDR2 SNEGSKA (reference sequence). CDR3 in DNA: TGCAGTGCTAGTAGGGACCAGGTGGTAGGTCAGCCCCAGCATTTT. Translated, it gives CSASRDQVVGQPQHF.

The rearrangement links TRBV2 to TRBJ2-1; 8 bases fit TRBD1. The CDR3 spans 16 residues. CDR1 and CDR2 (germline): SNHLY, FYNNEI. J was trimmed by 4 bases and V by 6 bases; bases with no gene match: 11. This chain's CDR3 is CASSEGTGGRYNEQFF. The DNA for the CDR3 is TGTGCCAGCAGCGAGGGTACAGGGGGAAGGTACAATGAGCAGTTCTTC.

This clonotype was seen only a few times. V is TRBV19 and J is TRBJ2-7; 8 bases agree with TRBD1. J gave up 3 bases and V 0 bases, and 10 bases lay outside the gene matches. This CDR3 comprises 17 residues. Germline V lookup: CDR1 LNHDA, CDR2 SQIVND (reference sequence). This CDR3 reads CASSIDFSGTGNYEQYF. CDR3 DNA sequence: TGTGCCAGTAGTATAGACTTCTCCGGGACAGGAAACTACGAGCAGTACTTC.

The V call is TRBV29-1, the J call TRBJ2-2; the D is unclear. V was shortened by 6 bases and J by 6 bases, with 14 bases between the two germline ends. The V gene's germline CDR1 is SQVTM and CDR2 ANQGSEA. The CDR3 is 13 amino acids. CDR3 sequence: CSVNRRRAGELFF. The CDR3 bases are TGCAGCGTAAACAGAAGAAGGGCCGGGGAGCTGTTTTTT.

There are a few counts of this clonotype. J is TRBJ2-7 and V is TRBV7-9; 7 bases are a match to TRBD1. Looked up from germline, CDR1 is SEHNR and CDR2 is FQNEAQ (reference sequence). The CDR3 is 14 amino acids. V trimming: 3 bases; J trimming: 2 bases; junction bases outside the gene matches: 4. The CDR3 DNA is TGTGCCAGCAGCTTGGTGCAGGGGGCCTACGAGCAGTACTTC. Translated, it gives CASSLVQGAYEQYF.

This sequence joins TRBV4-1 and TRBJ1-6; D gene uncertain. V lost 1 base and J lost 0, with 10 bases in between. Germline V gene sequence: CDR1 MGHRA, CDR2 YSYEKL. The CDR3 runs 17 residues. The CDR3 coding sequence is TGCGCCAGCAGCCAAGGGGCAGGCAGCTCCTATAATTCACCCCTCCACTTT. As protein: CASSQGAGSSYNSPLHF.

This sequence joins TRBV30 and TRBJ2-1; 10 nucleotides line up with TRBD2. This CDR3 is built from 20 residues. V was pared by 0 bases and J by 2 bases, with 16 bases of the junction left unmatched. CDR1 and CDR2 from the germline V gene are GTSNPN and SVGIG (reference sequence). CDR3 nucleotides: TGTGCCTGGAGTGTACGAGCGGGGGGGGCATCGAGACGAGCCTACAATGAGCAGTTCTTC. It yields the protein CAWSVRAGGASRRAYNEQFF.

The chain has TRBV5-1 and TRBJ2-3; 9 bases align to TRBD1. Germline CDR1 SGHRS, CDR2 YFSETQ. The CDR3 length is 15 residues. V trimming: 3 bases; J trimming: 5 bases; junction bases outside the gene matches: 7. The DNA of the CDR3 is TGCGCCAGCAGCTGGGGGGACAGGGATGTAGATACGCAGTATTTT. Amino acid sequence: CASSWGDRDVDTQYF.

The chain links TRBV19 to TRBJ1-2; D uncertain. This CDR3 has 12 amino acids. Germline V gene data show CDR1 as LNHDA and CDR2 as SQIVND (reference sequence). V was cut by 6 bases and J by 4 bases, with 9 bases left in between. The CDR3 sequence: CASSPSVYGYTF. The CDR3 region has the DNA TGTGCCAGTAGCCCCAGCGTCTATGGCTACACCTTC.

V is TRBV7-2 and J is TRBJ2-7; D might be TRBD1 or TRBD2, each matching 5 bases. Germline V gives CDR1 SGHTA, CDR2 FQGNSA. V was shortened by 2 bases and J by 7 bases, with 21 bases between the two germline ends. The CDR3 sequence is 16 residues long. The CDR3 loop reads CASSLSGTLKSGEQYF. CDR3 coding DNA: TGTGCCAGCAGCTTATCCGGGACGCTAAAATCGGGTGAGCAGTACTTC.

The chain combines TRBV6-1 with TRBJ2-5; TRBD1 is a possible D gene (5 bases). CDR3 length: 15 amino acids. The ends were cut back, 1 base at V and 1 base at J, with 10 bases in the middle. From germline, CDR1 is MNHNS and CDR2 SASEGT. As DNA, the CDR3 is TGTGCCAGCAGTGAAGGCTGGGGCCTCCAAGAGACCCAGTACTTC. Its protein is CASSEGWGLQETQYF.

In nucleotides, the CDR3 is TGTGCCAGCAGCCGGACAGGGCTCTATGGCTACACCTTC. Amino acid sequence: CASSRTGLYGYTF. V and J are TRBV3-1 and TRBJ1-2, with 8 bases matching TRBD1. Germline trimming cut 4 bases from V and 4 bases from J; bases unmatched to any gene: 2. The CDR3 has 13 residues. Germline CDR1 reads LGHDT; CDR2 reads YNNKEL (reference sequence).

The chain joins TRBV11-2 to TRBJ2-7; D unclear. V lost 5 bases and J 2 bases, leaving 13 bases between the germline ends. Germline V lookup: CDR1 SGHAT, CDR2 FQNNGV. The CDR3 runs 14 residues. The CDR3, as DNA: TGTGCCAGCAGCCAACTATTTGACACCTACGAGCAGTACTTC. Its translation is CASSQLFDTYEQYF.

This chain connects TRBV3-1 to TRBJ1-1, with unresolved D. CDR3 length: 14 amino acids. Germline loops: CDR1 LGHDT, CDR2 YNNKEL (reference sequence). The V end lost 0 bases, the J end lost 1 base, and 6 bases lay between the germline ends. The CDR3 DNA is TGTGCCAGCAGCCAAGATAGCGGGAACACTGAAGCTTTCTTT. Translated: CASSQDSGNTEAFF.

V usage is TRBV29-1 and J usage is TRBJ1-1; TRBD1 aligns across 9 bases. The CDR3 has 13 amino acids. Germline V gene lookup returns CDR1 SQVTM and CDR2 ANQGSEA. V lost 4 bases, J lost 3 bases, and 3 bases stayed unmatched. The CDR3 DNA sequence: TGCAGCGTTGCGACAGGGGGGGACACTGAAGCTTTCTTT. Its translation: CSVATGGDTEAFF.

The chain combines TRBV29-1 with TRBJ1-5, with D unclear. V dropped 4 bases and J dropped 2 bases, with 9 bases sitting between them. This CDR3 spans 13 amino acids. CDR1 is SQVTM, CDR2 ANQGSEA, per germline. This chain's CDR3 is CSVGLHGNQPQHF. CDR3 bases: TGCAGCGTTGGTCTCCATGGCAATCAGCCCCAGCATTTT.

The chain combines TRBV30 with TRBJ1-3; 7 bases align to TRBD1. The germline CDR1 and CDR2 sequences are GTSNPN and SVGIG (reference sequence). Trimming at V came to 8 bases and at J to 3 bases, leaving 10 bases not matched to a gene. CDR3 length equals 14 residues. CDR3 in amino acids: CARTVGGLGNTIYF. The DNA of the CDR3 is TGTGCCCGCACTGTAGGGGGCCTTGGAAACACCATATATTTT.

The rearrangement joins TRBV5-8 to TRBJ2-2, with 7 bases matching TRBD2. This CDR3 spans 16 amino acids. Germline CDR1 reads SGHTS; CDR2 reads YDEGEE. The V segment lost 4 bases and the J segment 0 bases; nucleotides outside the gene matches: 6. CDR3 in amino acids: CASSPWEGPNTGELFF. The DNA of the CDR3 is TGTGCCAGCAGCCCGTGGGAGGGCCCGAACACCGGGGAGCTGTTTTTT. Full variable domain (remainder filled in from reference TRBV5-8 and TRBJ2-2): EAGVTQSPTHLIKTRGQQATLRCSPISGHTSVYWYQQALGLGLQFLLWYDEGEERNRGNFPPRFSGRQFPNYSSELNVNALELEDSALYLCASSPWEGPNTGELFFGEGSRLTVL.

Remarks on this clonotype: The final CDR3 position lacks the conserved phenylalanine or tryptophan, pointing to a likely read error. This chain uses TRBV18 with TRBJ1-1; D gene uncertain. V lost 2 bases to trimming and J lost 1 base, with 5 bases between them. This CDR3 is built from 13 residues. Germline assignment: CDR1 KGHSH and CDR2 LQKENI. The CDR3 here is CASSPGRNTEAFL. Written as DNA, the CDR3 is TGTGCCAGCTCACCAGGGAGGAACACTGAAGCTTTCCTT.

The chain uses TRBV20-1 and TRBJ1-3; D possibly corresponds to TRBD1 (5 bases). Trimming took off 3 bases at V and 4 bases at J, with 16 bases between the two ends. The CDR3 is 15 amino acids. CDR1 and CDR2 (germline): DFQATT, SNEGSKA (reference sequence). CDR3 in amino acids: CSASSQGLGGNTIYF. The CDR3 nucleotides read TGCAGTGCTAGTAGCCAGGGTCTAGGGGGAAACACCATATATTTT.

The chain couples TRBV20-1 to TRBJ1-2, with 9 positions matching TRBD1. Per germline, CDR1 DFQATT and CDR2 SNEGSKA (reference sequence). J gave up 5 bases and V 6 bases, and 7 bases lay outside the gene matches. This CDR3 has 13 amino acids. CDR3 nucleotides: TGCAGTGCGGGACAGGGAGAGGCGTATGGCTACACCTTC. Translation: CSAGQGEAYGYTF.

This sequence joins TRBV7-9 and TRBJ1-2, with TRBD1 matching 7 bases. Germline CDR1 is SEHNR and CDR2 is FQNEAQ (reference sequence). The J segment lost 9 bases and the V segment lost 8 bases, leaving 12 bases of the junction unmatched. The CDR3 covers 13 residues. As DNA, the CDR3 is TGTGCCAGCGCCCCTAGACAGGGCTCGAGCTACACCTTC. Amino acid sequence: CASAPRQGSSYTF.

This chain links TRBV20-1 with TRBJ1-4; maybe TRBD1 (5 bases). Germline CDR1 and CDR2: DFQATT and SNEGSKA (reference sequence). The CDR3 is 15 residues long. V shed 6 bases and J shed 3 bases, with 17 bases lying between them. This chain's CDR3 is CSAARTDRANEKLFF. The CDR3 nucleotides read TGCAGTGCCGCCCGGACCGACAGAGCTAATGAAAAACTGTTTTTT.